One sample yielded the 25 T cell receptor beta chains listed below, sequenced in a study of vaccination effects on CD4 cells after COVID-19. The repertoire was sequenced with immunoSEQ multiplex PCR; TCRdb's copy has only in-frame clones and lacks some. Counted here are roughly 45,000 clones, about 80% occurring once; the ten biggest clones make up roughly a tenth. The antigens of these receptors remain unknown. Viral peptide pool expansion of antigen-specific CD4+ T cells preceded sequencing in the ViraFEST assay. Upon completion of 10 days in culture, CD4+ T cells were isolated. Testing of the vaccine recipients showed negative nucleocapsid antibodies and no prior SARS-CoV-2 infection. The source material was CD4+ T cells from PBMCs cultured with SARS-CoV-2 spike peptides, sampled before COVID-19 vaccination. All receptors derive from a human donor who received a COVID-19 vaccine.

In its sample, this clone was seen once. The J gene is TRBJ1-4, the V gene TRBV5-5, with D unresolved. V gave up 6 bases and J gave up 3 bases, with 12 bases separating them. The length of the CDR3 is 14 residues. Germline values: CDR1 SGHKS, CDR2 YYEKEE (reference sequence). This CDR3 is CASTRVLANEKLFF. CDR3 DNA: TGTGCCAGCACCCGGGTTCTGGCTAATGAAAAACTGTTTTTT.

The rearrangement links TRBV27 to TRBJ1-1; weak D call: TRBD1 (5 bases). The CDR3 covers 14 residues. Trimming shortened V by 6 bases and J by 1 base, and 12 bases separated the two germline ends. Germline CDR1 is MNHEY and CDR2 is SMNVEV (reference sequence). The CDR3 sequence: CASRFGARNTEAFF. CDR3 DNA sequence: TGTGCCAGCAGATTTGGGGCCCGGAACACTGAAGCTTTCTTT.

The CDR3 nucleotides are TGTGCCAGCAGTCAAACCCGGGGGGCTGGAAACACCATATATTTT. This encodes CASSQTRGAGNTIYF. The chain is built from TRBV28 and TRBJ1-3; D might be TRBD1 (5 bases). Trimming shortened V by 5 bases and J by 2 bases, and 13 bases separated the two germline ends. Germline values: CDR1 MDHEN, CDR2 SYDVKM. The CDR3 is made up of 15 amino acids.

This chain joins TRBV15 and TRBJ1-2; D unresolved. Trimming removed 2 bases from V and 5 bases from J, with 15 bases in between. The CDR3 consists of 15 residues. CDR1 and CDR2 (germline): LNHNV, YYDKDF (reference sequence). The CDR3: CATSRSPTENYGYTF. In nucleotides, the CDR3 is TGTGCCACCAGCAGATCGCCAACAGAGAATTATGGCTACACCTTC.

The rearrangement uses TRBV5-1 and TRBJ2-3; D is undetermined. Germline CDR1 is SGHRS and CDR2 is YFSETQ. The CDR3 loop spans 13 amino acids. Between the trimmed V and J ends, which lost 2 bases and 5 bases, there was a span of 9 bases. The CDR3 DNA reads TGCGCCAGCAGCTTTCCATCGGAAGATACGCAGTATTTT. Its translation is CASSFPSEDTQYF.

The chain couples TRBV28 to TRBJ1-4, with 8 nucleotides matching TRBD1. J gave up 2 bases and V 2 bases, and 1 base lay outside the gene matches. Germline-derived CDR1 and CDR2 are MDHEN and SYDVKM. The CDR3 contains 15 residues. The CDR3 spells CASSLQGATNEKLFF. CDR3 nucleotide sequence: TGTGCCAGCAGTTTACAGGGGGCTACTAATGAAAAACTGTTTTTT.

The chain employs TRBV3-1 (or the pseudogene TRBV3-2) and TRBJ1-5; TRBD1 might be the D (6 bases). This CDR3 comprises 13 residues. The V gene's germline CDR1 is LGHDT and CDR2 YNNKEL (reference sequence). Trimming removed 5 bases from V and 7 bases from J, with 12 bases in between. The CDR3 DNA is TGTGCCAGCAGCTGGACAGAGTGGCAGCCCCAGCATTTT. It translates to CASSWTEWQPQHF.

This chain links TRBV7-2 with TRBJ2-1; 9 nucleotides align to TRBD1. V shed 2 bases and J 4 bases; nucleotides not matched to a gene: 6. Per the germline V gene, CDR1 is SGHTA and CDR2 is FQGNSA. The CDR3 is 16 amino acids. The CDR3 is CASSLLGDRVYNEQFF. In DNA form, the CDR3 reads TGTGCCAGCAGCTTACTTGGGGACAGGGTGTACAATGAGCAGTTCTTC.

This rearrangement joins TRBV28 to TRBJ1-1; D is perhaps TRBD1 (6 bases). V lost 3 bases, J lost 5 bases, and 13 bases lay in between. Per the germline V gene, CDR1 is MDHEN and CDR2 is SYDVKM. The CDR3 extends over 14 amino acids. The CDR3 sequence is CASSFSGARTEAFF. The CDR3 DNA reads as TGTGCCAGCAGTTTTTCGGGGGCGAGGACTGAAGCTTTCTTT.

The rearrangement links TRBV5-6 to TRBJ1-3; D remains ambiguous. In germline, CDR1 is SGHDT, CDR2 YYEEEE. This CDR3 comprises 15 residues. Trimming shortened V by 1 base and J by 0 bases, and 8 bases separated the two germline ends. Written as DNA, the CDR3 is TGTGCCAGCAGCTTGTGGGTTCGCTCTGGAAACACCATATATTTT. Amino acid sequence: CASSLWVRSGNTIYF.

The chain is built from TRBV7-2 and TRBJ2-1; TRBD2 matches at 7 bases. CDR3 length: 14 amino acids. In germline, CDR1 is SGHTA, CDR2 FQGNSA. Losses at the gene ends were 2 bases for V and 10 bases for J; bases not matched to a gene: 8. This chain's CDR3 is CASSLISLAEEQFF. The CDR3 region has the DNA TGTGCCAGCAGCTTAATTTCTCTAGCGGAGGAGCAGTTCTTC.

This chain joins TRBV6-7 and TRBJ1-5, with D uncertain. TRBV6-7 is designated an ORF whose function remains uncertain. V was pared by 1 base and J by 0 bases, with 13 bases between. This CDR3 is built from 17 residues. This chain's CDR3 is CASSYFSRQVSNQPQHF. The CDR3 DNA follows: TGTGCCAGCAGTTACTTTTCCCGGCAGGTTAGCAATCAGCCCCAGCATTTT.

V and J are TRBV3-1 (or the pseudogene TRBV3-2) and TRBJ2-5, with D perhaps matching TRBD2 (6 bases). The V end lost 4 bases, the J end lost 2 bases, and 17 bases lay between the germline ends. The germline gives CDR1 LGHDT, CDR2 YNNKEL (reference sequence). The CDR3 contains 16 residues. The CDR3 DNA reads as TGTGCCAGCAGCCTATTAGCGGCGGCCCTACAAGAGACCCAGTACTTC. Protein sequence: CASSLLAAALQETQYF.

The chain carries TRBV24-1 and TRBJ1-2, with unresolved D. The CDR3 extends over 14 amino acids. The V and J ends lost 3 bases and 5 bases respectively, with 12 bases between them. Germline-derived CDR1 and CDR2 are KGHDR and SFDVKD. CDR3 nucleotides: TGTGCCACCAGTGATCCAACTCAGCCTTATGGCTACACCTTC. It specifies CATSDPTQPYGYTF.

This clone occurred once. The chain is built from TRBV7-9 and TRBJ2-3; D perhaps matches TRBD1 (6 bases). Germline V gives CDR1 SEHNR, CDR2 FQNEAQ (reference sequence). The germline V and J ends were trimmed by 8 bases and 1 base, with 13 bases remaining between them. The CDR3 contains 14 residues. CDR3 in amino acids: CASRSRQGTDTQYF. Here the CDR3 DNA reads TGTGCCAGCCGATCTAGACAGGGCACAGATACGCAGTATTTT. Using reference TRBV7-9 and TRBJ2-3 for the parts outside the CDR3, the full variable domain is DTGVSQNPRHKITKRGQNVTFRCDPISEHNRLYWYRQTLGQGPEFLTYFQNEAQLEKSRLLSDRFSAERPKGSFSTLEIQRTEQGDSAMYLCASRSRQGTDTQYFGPGTRLTVL.

This clone was counted between two and nine times. The chain employs TRBV18 and TRBJ1-1; 8 bases are shared with TRBD1. CDR3 length equals 13 residues. Germline V CDR1 and CDR2: KGHSH, LQKENI. Trimming took 5 bases from V and 8 from J; bases not matched to a gene: 7. This chain's CDR3 is CASSDGQGSEAFF. The CDR3 DNA is TGTGCCAGCTCAGACGGACAGGGTTCGGAAGCTTTCTTT.

The chain has TRBV6-4 and TRBJ2-7; D is unclear. CDR3 length: 12 residues. CDR1 and CDR2 from the germline V gene are MRHNA and SNTAGT. V was shortened by 6 bases and J by 6 bases, with 12 bases between the two germline ends. The CDR3 sequence: CASSPLSGEQYV. In DNA form, the CDR3 reads TGTGCCAGCAGCCCCCTGTCTGGCGAGCAGTACGTC.

The chain employs TRBV11-1 and TRBJ2-3; the match to TRBD1 covers 8 bases. Trimming cost V 4 bases and J 0 bases; bases outside gene matches: 6. The germline V gene has CDR1 SGHAT and CDR2 FQDESV (reference sequence). The CDR3 is made up of 16 amino acids. CDR3 in DNA: TGTGCCAGCAGCTCCTGGACAGGGATCAGCACAGATACGCAGTATTTT. This translates into CASSSWTGISTDTQYF.

V is TRBV18 and J is TRBJ1-1; maybe TRBD1 (6 bases). Germline-derived CDR1 and CDR2 are KGHSH and LQKENI. Trimming removed 1 base from V and 0 bases from J, with 9 bases in between. This CDR3 has 15 residues. DNA for the CDR3: TGTGCCAGCTCACCACGGGGGGCAATGAACACTGAAGCTTTCTTT. This translates into CASSPRGAMNTEAFF.

The gene calls are TRBV7-9 and TRBJ2-7; maybe TRBD1 (6 bases). This CDR3 region has 12 residues. Trimming pared 5 bases from V and 4 bases from J, leaving 9 bases between. CDR1 and CDR2 from the germline V gene are SEHNR and FQNEAQ (reference sequence). Here the CDR3 DNA reads TGTGCCAGCAGCAGGGGACAATACGAGCAGTACGTC. The encoded protein is CASSRGQYEQYV.

J is TRBJ1-2 and V is TRBV2, with D perhaps TRBD1 (5 bases). From germline, CDR1 is SNHLY and CDR2 FYNNEI. The length of the CDR3 is 13 residues. Trimming stripped 4 bases from V and 8 bases from J, with 14 bases between. The CDR3 DNA follows: TGTGCCAGCAGTGGATATGGGGCTAGGGGCTACACCTTC. It codes for CASSGYGARGYTF.

The CDR3 nucleotides read TGTGCCAGCTCACCCCAGCTAGCGGGGGGGACAGATACGCAGTATTTT. It specifies CASSPQLAGGTDTQYF. The chain has TRBV18 and TRBJ2-3; 12 bases are shared with TRBD2. This CDR3 comprises 16 residues. Germline CDR1 is KGHSH and CDR2 is LQKENI. Trimming cost V 3 bases and J 3 bases; bases outside gene matches: 4.

J is TRBJ1-2 and V is TRBV19, with 7 positions matching TRBD1. The germline CDR1 and CDR2 sequences are LNHDA and SQIVND (reference sequence). This CDR3 has 16 residues. Trimming took 1 base from V and 3 from J; bases not matched to a gene: 8. CDR3 in DNA: TGTGCCAGTAGTATAGTTGGGGCAGGGGGTCACTATGGCTACACCTTC. Translating gives CASSIVGAGGHYGYTF.

The chain joins TRBV7-9 to TRBJ1-1; D gene unclear. CDR1 and CDR2 (germline): SEHNR, FQNEAQ (reference sequence). Trimming removed 3 bases from V and 2 bases from J, with 16 bases in between. The CDR3 is made up of 16 amino acids. The CDR3 DNA reads as TGTGCCAGCAGCTTCCAGACTTGGCAGGCTAACACTGAAGCTTTCTTT. Protein sequence: CASSFQTWQANTEAFF.

CDR3 region: CASSLTLNTEAFF. In nucleotides, the CDR3 is TGTGCCAGCAGTTTGACACTGAACACTGAAGCTTTCTTT. This sequence joins TRBV12-3 or TRBV12-4 and TRBJ1-1, with D uncertain. This CDR3 comprises 13 residues. The V end lost 3 bases, the J end lost 0 bases, and 5 bases lay between the germline ends.